This T cell receptor (beta chain) derives from a study of T cells after yellow fever vaccination. Generation of TCR cDNA used 5'RACE template switching (which added a universal primer site and UMIs). One entry per CDR3 protein results from TCRdb running MiXCR on the 5' RACE reads. The sample yields roughly 300,000 distinct CDR3 sequences, less than 9.5% seen once. Study-wide results and caveats: A limited proportion of clonotypes was detected within both the CD4 and CD8 compartments. Although the secondary response was weaker, it peaked faster, at day 5 versus 15. Post-booster repertoires contained most primary-vaccination clones again (about 96% CD4, less than 90% CD8).

As concerns this clonotype: Its specificity is not known.

Looked up from germline, CDR1 is LNHDA and CDR2 is SQIVND (reference sequence). Trimming stripped 6 bases from V and 2 bases from J, with 14 bases between. The CDR3 loop spans 15 amino acids. Here the sequenced sample was PBMCs, taken about 41 days after the first yellow fever vaccination. This sequence joins TRBV19 and TRBJ2-1, with D perhaps given as TRBD1 or TRBD2 (5 bases each). This receptor was identified in a man younger than 30 who received the YFV17D yellow fever vaccine. Here the CDR3 reads CASREFGTPYNEQFF. CDR3 bases: TGTGCCAGTAGAGAATTCGGGACCCCCTACAATGAGCAGTTCTTC.